The 16 T cell receptor beta chains below were found in one sample sequenced in a study of blood T cell repertoires in COVID-19. Profiled with immunoSEQ multiplex PCR; TCRdb holds only in-frame clones, not every one. The sample has around 300,000 clones, 85% to 90% seen once. What was sequenced was peripheral blood. All receptors derive from a woman aged 35 to 49 with acute or convalescent COVID-19.

The genes are TRBV12-3 or TRBV12-4 and TRBJ2-5; 9 bases agree with TRBD2. V was clipped by 6 bases and J by 3 bases; unmatched bases: 2. The CDR3 totals 13 residues. The CDR3 loop is CASRRGGKETQYF. CDR3 DNA: TGTGCCAGCAGGCGGGGGGGGAAAGAGACCCAGTACTTC.

This clone was seen more than once but under ten times. CDR3 in amino acids: CASSLTGSGNTIYF. The CDR3 nucleotides are TGTGCCAGTAGCCTGACAGGCTCTGGAAACACCATATATTTT. The V and J genes are TRBV19 and TRBJ1-3, with a weak D call TRBD1 (6 bases). Trimming removed 6 bases from V and 0 bases from J, with 9 bases in between. Germline V gives CDR1 LNHDA, CDR2 SQIVND (reference sequence). The CDR3 extends over 14 amino acids. The complete variable domain, with remaining parts taken from reference TRBV19 and TRBJ1-3, reads DGGITQSPKYLFRKEGQNVTLSCEQNLNHDAMYWYRQDPGQGLRLIYYSQIVNDFQKGDIAEGYSVSREKKESFPLTVTSAQKNPTAFYLCASSLTGSGNTIYFGEGSWLTVV.

The chain combines TRBV28 with TRBJ1-1, with D maybe TRBD1 (5 bases). The CDR3 contains 13 residues. Germline CDR1 MDHEN, CDR2 SYDVKM. With 3 bases removed from V and 12 bases from J, the gap between germline ends came to 17 bases. The CDR3 DNA follows: TGTGCCAGCAGTTTGATAGGGGATTTGAGGCCTTTCTTT. This gives the protein CASSLIGDLRPFF.

This chain uses TRBV27 with TRBJ1-2; the D gene is possibly TRBD1 (6 bases). The CDR3 is made up of 12 amino acids. Germline V CDR1 and CDR2: MNHEY, SMNVEV (reference sequence). With 6 bases removed from V and 7 bases from J, the gap between germline ends came to 12 bases. CDR3 residues: CASSFLGGGYTF. In DNA, the CDR3 is TGTGCCAGCAGCTTCTTAGGGGGTGGCTACACCTTC.

The chain links TRBV7-3 to TRBJ2-3; maybe TRBD2 (7 bases). This CDR3 is built from 14 residues. V lost 5 bases and J 0 bases, leaving 9 bases between the germline ends. Germline V gene sequence: CDR1 SGHTA, CDR2 FQGTGA. The CDR3 bases are TGTGCCAGCAGCGAGGGGGGGAGCACAGATACGCAGTATTTT. Its protein is CASSEGGSTDTQYF.

The chain couples TRBV2 to TRBJ1-6; 9 positions match TRBD1. Looked up from germline, CDR1 is SNHLY and CDR2 is FYNNEI. Unmatched junction bases numbered 12, after V lost 8 bases and J lost 10 bases. This CDR3 comprises 15 residues. The CDR3, as DNA: TGTGCCAGCCTACAAGGACAGGGGCCTTACTCACCCCTCCACTTT. Amino acids: CASLQGQGPYSPLHF. Drawing the rest from reference TRBV2 and TRBJ1-6, the complete variable domain is EPEVTQTPSHQVTQMGQEVILRCVPISNHLYFYWYRQILGQKVEFLVSFYNNEISEKSEIFDDQFSVERPDGSNFTLKIRSTKLEDSAMYFCASLQGQGPYSPLHFGNGTRLTVT.

This clone was counted a few times. The V and J genes are TRBV2 and TRBJ1-6; unclear D gene. Germline lookup yields CDR1 SNHLY and CDR2 FYNNEI. The CDR3 is 12 residues long. V lost 6 bases to trimming and J lost 6 bases, with 6 bases between them. CDR3: CASSGSNSPLHF. The CDR3 region has the DNA TGTGCCAGCAGCGGGAGTAATTCACCCCTCCACTTT.

This chain connects TRBV5-8 to TRBJ1-1; TRBD1 agrees at 7 bases. Trimming cost V 3 bases and J 7 bases; bases outside gene matches: 3. CDR1 SGHTS and CDR2 YDEGEE come from the germline V gene. This CDR3 region has 12 residues. CDR3 nucleotide sequence: TGTGCCAGCAGCTCTTGGACAGGTGAAGCTTTCTTT. This codes for CASSSWTGEAFF.

The chain has TRBV18 and TRBJ1-2, with TRBD1 as a possible D gene (5 bases). Per the germline V gene, CDR1 is KGHSH and CDR2 is LQKENI. The CDR3 spans 17 residues. V was clipped by 4 bases and J by 0 bases, with 18 bases between them. CDR3 residues: CASSLLLTDRSNYGYTF. The CDR3 nucleotides are TGTGCCAGCTCACTCTTGCTGACCGACAGATCTAACTATGGCTACACCTTC.

The chain is built from TRBV2 and TRBJ2-7, with D maybe TRBD2 (5 bases). V lost 5 bases and J lost 2, with 10 bases in between. Germline V gives CDR1 SNHLY, CDR2 FYNNEI. The CDR3 runs to 13 residues. The CDR3 DNA follows: TGTGCCAGCAGTCCAACGGGAACCTACGAGCAGTACGTC. Encoded protein: CASSPTGTYEQYV.

The genes are TRBV27 and TRBJ1-6; 8 bases map to TRBD1. Germline CDR1 reads MNHEY; CDR2 reads SMNVEV (reference sequence). The V gene end was trimmed by 3 bases and the J gene end by 9 bases; junction bases not matched to a gene: 7. The CDR3 contains 15 residues. The DNA of the CDR3 is TGTGCCAGCAGTTTTTTCGGGACAGGAGGTTCACCCCTCCACTTT. Translating gives CASSFFGTGGSPLHF.

The rearrangement joins TRBV4-1 to TRBJ1-2; TRBD1 matches 7 bases. J was trimmed by 2 bases and V by 6 bases; bases with no gene match: 6. The V gene's germline CDR1 is MGHRA and CDR2 YSYEKL. The CDR3 extends over 14 amino acids. The CDR3 coding sequence is TGCGCCAGCAGGTCTCCGGGACAGAACTATGGCTACACCTTC. It codes for CASRSPGQNYGYTF.

The V call is TRBV27, the J call TRBJ1-2; the match to TRBD1 covers 9 bases. Per the germline V gene, CDR1 is MNHEY and CDR2 is SMNVEV (reference sequence). The length of the CDR3 is 16 residues. The V gene end was trimmed by 5 bases and the J gene end by 1 base; junction bases not matched to a gene: 8. The CDR3 is CASSTRTGVGNYGYTF. The CDR3 region has the DNA TGTGCCAGCAGTACCCGGACAGGGGTGGGTAACTATGGCTACACCTTC.

The chain carries TRBV11-2 and TRBJ1-2; no definite D call. The length of the CDR3 is 15 residues. CDR1 SGHAT and CDR2 FQNNGV come from the germline V gene. The V end was cut by 6 bases, the J end by 4 bases, with 18 bases between. As DNA, the CDR3 is TGTGCCAGCAGTACTAAATATTTGGATCGCTATGGCTACACCTTC. This translates into CASSTKYLDRYGYTF. Variable domain in full (rest from reference TRBV11-2 and TRBJ1-2): EAGVAQSPRYKIIEKRQSVAFWCNPISGHATLYWYQQILGQGPKLLIQFQNNGVVDDSQLPKDRFSAERLKGVDSTLKIQPAKLEDSAVYLCASSTKYLDRYGYTFGSGTRLTVV.

The chain carries TRBV16 and TRBJ2-3; 11 nucleotides align to TRBD2. The germline gives CDR1 KGHSY, CDR2 FQNENV. This CDR3 region has 16 residues. With V trimmed by 1 base and J by 3 bases, 3 bases remained unmatched. CDR3 coding DNA: TGTGCCAGCAGCCAATTGCTAGCGGGGGGAACAGATACGCAGTATTTT. This codes for CASSQLLAGGTDTQYF. Complete variable domain (other parts from reference TRBV16 and TRBJ2-3): GEEVAQTPKHLVRGEGQKAKLYCAPIKGHSYVFWYQQVLKNEFKFLISFQNENVFDETGMPKERFSAKCLPNSPCSLEIQATKLEDSAVYFCASSQLLAGGTDTQYFGPGTRLTVL.

This chain joins TRBV4-1 and TRBJ1-2; D remains ambiguous. Germline lookup yields CDR1 MGHRA and CDR2 YSYEKL. This CDR3 region has 14 residues. V lost 1 base, J lost 7 bases, and 13 bases lay in between. In nucleotides, the CDR3 is TGCGCCAGCAGCCAAGCGAGAGCCCTCGGTGGCTACACCTTC. Encoded protein: CASSQARALGGYTF.